This record looks at one TCR beta chain sequence and its context. Its antigen is unidentified. The CDR3 consists of 13 residues. Trimming left V 2 bases short and J 6 bases short, with 8 bases between. The germline V gene encodes CDR1 MGHDK and CDR2 SYGVNS. TCRdb's copy holds only in-frame clones and misses some; the assay was immunoSEQ multiplex PCR. The sample comprises about 420,000 clones, around 87% of which are singletons, and 3.6% rests with the top ten. Treatment noted: some 19 received Ad26.COV2.S at low or high dose, single or two shots; a few received placebo; per-sample allocation not given. Day 63 following the first vaccine or placebo injection was when the samples were taken. The sample comes from a study of Ad26.COV2.S vaccination and SARS-CoV-2 variants. About the study: In the study, Ad26.COV2.S was injected intramuscularly once, or twice 56 days apart.

The study, taken as a whole, reports: Vaccinees reportedly had broad spike-specific CD8+ and CD4+ T cell responses.

V and J are TRBV25-1 and TRBJ1-5; tentative D call: TRBD1 (5 bases). The sequence was collected from a person aged 18-65 years who received the Ad26.COV2.S COVID-19 vaccine or a placebo. The material sequenced was peripheral blood, taken in a trial of Ad26.COV2.S vaccine versus placebo. CDR3 sequence (DNA): TGTGCCAGCAGTGAAGGGGGGATTCAGCCCCAGCATTTT. Encoded protein: CASSEGGIQPQHF.